This is a list of T cell receptor beta chains from one sample in a study of blood T cells in healthy people across ages. TCRdb processed the 5' RACE reads anew with MiXCR; each CDR3 protein has one entry. Of over 750,000 distinct CDR3 sequences listed, 20% to 25% were seen once; the top ten hold 9.4%. The data also belong to a second study, concerning T cells of mothers and their children.

Material for sequencing was blood. These receptors came from a boy aged 5-17 years in good health. Both conserved end residues are part of each CDR3. Each record gives: J gene, CDR3 length, V gene, D gene, clone size, CDR3 DNA, CDR3 protein. D genes are given only for firm matches. Clone sizes are given selectively: once, few, many, or a class where the clone is expanded.

TRBJ2-3,16,TRBV24-1,.,.,TGTGCCACCAGGGATTCGGGGAGAGGGAGCACAGATACGCAGTATTTT,CATRDSGRGSTDTQYF
TRBJ2-7,11,TRBV20-1,.,.,TGCAGTGCTAGAGTTGACTACGAGCAGTACTTC,CSARVDYEQYF
TRBJ2-1,14,TRBV12-3/TRBV12-4,TRBD2,.,TGTGCCAGCAGGGAGGGACTAACAAACAATGAGCAGTTCTTC,CASREGLTNNEQFF
TRBJ1-4,13,TRBV20-1,.,few,TGCAGTGCCGCCGGGGACGGGGATGAAAAACTGTTTTTT,CSAAGDGDEKLFF
TRBJ1-1,15,TRBV28,TRBD1,.,TGTGCCAGCAGTTTACCCACAACAGGGGGCACTGAAGCTTTCTTT,CASSLPTTGGTEAFF
TRBJ2-6,15,TRBV9,.,few,TGTGCCAGCACCGGCGGGTTCTCTGGGGCCAACGTCCTGACTTTC,CASTGGFSGANVLTF
TRBJ2-7,11,TRBV21-1,.,.,TGTGCCAGCAGGACGGGGCACGAGCAGTACTTC,CASRTGHEQYF
TRBJ2-5,13,TRBV9,.,.,TGTGCCAGCAGCGGCGTTGTGGGAGAGACCCGGTACTTC,CASSGVVGETRYF
TRBJ2-1,16,TRBV20-1,.,few,TGCAGTGCTAGAGATCCCCAGCGGGCCTCCTACAATGAGCAGTTCTTC,CSARDPQRASYNEQFF
TRBJ2-5,14,TRBV3-1,.,few,TGTGCCAGCAGCCAAGGGCCGACCCAAGAGACCCAGTACTTC,CASSQGPTQETQYF
TRBJ2-5,13,TRBV6-2/TRBV6-3,TRBD2,.,TGTGCCAGTACCGGACTAGCCGTAGAGACCCAGTACTTC,CASTGLAVETQYF
TRBJ1-4,14,TRBV6-5,TRBD1,many,TGTGCCAGCAGCCCGACAGGGGGGAATGAAAAACTGTTTTTT,CASSPTGGNEKLFF
TRBJ2-1,13,TRBV3-1,TRBD2,few,TGTGCCAGTACTAGCGGGAGGGCCAATGAGCAGTTCTTC,CASTSGRANEQFF
TRBJ2-1,14,TRBV11-1,TRBD2,.,TGTGCCAGCAGCTTGGCTAGCGGGTTCTTTGAGCAGTTCTTC,CASSLASGFFEQFF
TRBJ1-2,13,TRBV4-1,TRBD1,.,TGCGCCAGCAGAGGGACAGGACGATATGGCTACACCTTC,CASRGTGRYGYTF
TRBJ2-3,18,TRBV4-1,TRBD2,.,TGCGCCAGCAGCCAAGATCCCGGGACTAGCGATAGCACAGATACGCAGTATTTT,CASSQDPGTSDSTDTQYF
TRBJ1-1,13,TRBV18,.,many,TGTGCCAGCTCAAGGACAGAGAACACTGAAGCTTTCTTT,CASSRTENTEAFF
TRBJ1-3,13,TRBV7-2,.,few,TGTGCCAGCAGCTTAACACCCGGAAACACCATATATTTT,CASSLTPGNTIYF
TRBJ1-1,15,TRBV6-6,TRBD1,.,TGTGCCAGCAGTTACTCGAGACAGGGTCACCTTGAAGCTTTCTTT,CASSYSRQGHLEAFF